This is a list of T cell receptor beta chains from one sample in a study of T cell responses to AZD1222 COVID-19 vaccine. Profiling relied on immunoSEQ multiplex PCR, and the TCRdb table lists in-frame clones only, not all of them. The sample carries around 160,000 clones, about 81% recorded once. The source was peripheral blood, collected on day 0 of MenACWY control vaccination. These receptors all come from an adult in good health. Both conserved end residues are part of each CDR3. Fields, in order: D gene, clone size, V gene, J gene, CDR3 protein, CDR3 DNA. D genes are given only for firm matches. Clone size appears in some rows only: once, few, many, or a class for an expanded clone.

TRBD1,.,TRBV11-1,TRBJ1-3,CASSRTGNSGNTIYF,TGTGCCAGCAGTCGGACAGGGAACTCTGGAAACACCATATATTTT
.,.,TRBV2,TRBJ1-5,CASSVSSNQPQHF,TGTGCCAGCAGTGTCAGTAGCAATCAGCCCCAGCATTTT
.,.,TRBV6-5,TRBJ1-2,CASRHRDTPNYGYTF,TGTGCCAGCAGACACCGGGACACCCCTAACTATGGCTACACCTTC
.,.,TRBV6-5,TRBJ1-2,CASSLSRRTESGYTF,TGTGCCAGCAGTCTCTCGAGGAGGACAGAATCTGGCTACACCTTC
.,few,TRBV5-5,TRBJ2-1,CASSPARGLEQFF,TGTGCCAGCAGCCCGGCCCGGGGGCTTGAGCAGTTCTTC
.,once,TRBV25-1,TRBJ2-5,CASSYGLAKTQYF,TGTGCCAGCAGCTACGGACTGGCGAAGACCCAGTACTTC
.,.,TRBV5-3,TRBJ1-6,CARSTDRNSPLHF,TGTGCCAGAAGCACCGACAGGAATTCACCCCTCCACTTT
TRBD2,.,TRBV10-3,TRBJ2-3,CATAAGERGTDTQYF,TGTGCCACGGCCGCGGGGGAGCGGGGCACAGATACGCAGTATTTT
.,.,TRBV27,TRBJ2-1,CASSFDNQGRNEQFF,TGTGCCAGCAGTTTTGATAACCAGGGCAGGAATGAGCAGTTCTTC
TRBD1,.,TRBV5-1,TRBJ2-7,CASSATGGLTYEQYF,TGCGCCAGCAGCGCGACAGGGGGTCTAACCTACGAGCAGTACTTC
TRBD1,.,TRBV9,TRBJ1-5,CASSPGTGSNQPQHF,TGTGCCAGCAGCCCAGGGACAGGAAGCAATCAGCCCCAGCATTTT
.,.,TRBV2,TRBJ1-1,CASWMNTEAFF,TGTGCCAGCTGGATGAACACTGAAGCTTTCTTT
.,.,TRBV5-4,TRBJ1-3,CASSPGGEYTIYF,TGTGCCAGCAGCCCCGGGGGGGAGTACACCATATATTTT
.,.,TRBV7-2,TRBJ1-5,CASSLRGVGDQPQHF,TGTGCCAGCAGCTTGAGGGGGGTAGGGGATCAGCCCCAGCATTTT
TRBD2,.,TRBV5-1,TRBJ2-2,CASSLPRLSGAFSSAGELFF,TGCGCCAGCAGCTTGCCTAGACTGAGCGGGGCCTTTAGTTCTGCCGGGGAGCTGTTTTTT
TRBD1,.,TRBV5-6,TRBJ2-2,CASSLRDRGTGELFF,TGTGCCAGCAGCCTCCGGGACAGGGGGACCGGGGAGCTGTTTTTT
TRBD2,.,TRBV3-1/TRBV3-2,TRBJ2-2,CASSLVASGGSGELFF,TGTGCCAGCAGCCTTGTAGCTAGCGGGGGATCCGGGGAGCTGTTTTTT
.,.,TRBV19,TRBJ2-2,CASSIDPPGIRAGELFF,TGTGCCAGTAGTATAGATCCCCCCGGGATCCGGGCCGGGGAGCTGTTTTTT
.,.,TRBV3-1/TRBV3-2,TRBJ2-1,CASSQDGFRMDEQFF,TGTGCCAGCAGCCAAGATGGGTTCAGGATGGATGAGCAGTTCTTC
.,.,TRBV3-1/TRBV3-2,TRBJ1-2,CASSQSQKNYGYTF,TGTGCCAGCAGCCAATCCCAGAAGAACTATGGCTACACCTTC
.,.,TRBV28,TRBJ1-4,CASSSSWTVSLPLEKLFF,TGTGCCAGCAGTTCGTCTTGGACAGTGTCCCTCCCCTTGGAAAAACTGTTTTTT
TRBD2,.,TRBV11-2,TRBJ2-3,CASSLEAGGSGPPF,TGTGCCAGCAGCTTAGAAGCGGGAGGCTCAGGACCCCCTTTT
.,.,TRBV7-6,TRBJ1-4,CASSLAHSGATNEKLFF,TGTGCCAGCAGCTTAGCGCACTCAGGGGCAACTAATGAAAAACTGTTTTTT
.,.,TRBV20-1,TRBJ1-3,CSASFRELGSGNTIYF,TGCAGTGCTAGTTTCCGGGAACTGGGGTCTGGAAACACCATATATTTT
.,.,TRBV7-8,TRBJ1-1,CASSFSRAEAFF,TGTGCCAGCAGCTTTTCGCGTGCTGAAGCTTTCTTT
.,.,TRBV20-1,TRBJ1-2,CSASLVNGGYTF,TGCAGTGCTAGTCTAGTCAATGGGGGCTACACCTTC
.,.,TRBV7-8,TRBJ1-6,CASSVQGVSYNSPLHF,TGTGCCAGCAGCGTACAGGGAGTCTCCTATAATTCACCCCTCCACTTT
.,.,TRBV4-1,TRBJ1-2,CASSWGTNYGYTF,TGCGCCAGCAGTTGGGGAACTAACTATGGCTACACCTTC